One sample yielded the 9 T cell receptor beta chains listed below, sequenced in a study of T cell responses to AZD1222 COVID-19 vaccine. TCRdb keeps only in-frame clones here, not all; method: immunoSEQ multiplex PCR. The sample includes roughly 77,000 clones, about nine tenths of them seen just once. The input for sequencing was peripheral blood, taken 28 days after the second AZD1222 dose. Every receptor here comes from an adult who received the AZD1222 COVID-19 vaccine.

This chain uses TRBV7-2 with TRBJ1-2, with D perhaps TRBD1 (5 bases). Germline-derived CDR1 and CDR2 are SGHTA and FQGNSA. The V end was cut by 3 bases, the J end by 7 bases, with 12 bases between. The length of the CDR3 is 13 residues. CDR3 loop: CASSFGSGVGYTF. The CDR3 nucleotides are TGTGCCAGCAGCTTTGGATCGGGGGTTGGCTACACCTTC.

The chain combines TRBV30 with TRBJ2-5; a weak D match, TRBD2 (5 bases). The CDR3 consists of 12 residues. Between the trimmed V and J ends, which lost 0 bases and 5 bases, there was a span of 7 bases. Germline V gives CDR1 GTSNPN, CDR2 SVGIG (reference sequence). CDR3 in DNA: TGTGCCTGGAGTGTGGGAGCGGAGACCCAGTACTTC. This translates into CAWSVGAETQYF.

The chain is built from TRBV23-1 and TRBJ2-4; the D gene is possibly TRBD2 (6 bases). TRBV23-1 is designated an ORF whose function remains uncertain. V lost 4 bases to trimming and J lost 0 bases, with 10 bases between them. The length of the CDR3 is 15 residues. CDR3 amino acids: CASSPGVLAKNIQYF. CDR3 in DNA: TGCGCCAGCAGTCCGGGGGTACTAGCCAAAAACATTCAGTACTTC.

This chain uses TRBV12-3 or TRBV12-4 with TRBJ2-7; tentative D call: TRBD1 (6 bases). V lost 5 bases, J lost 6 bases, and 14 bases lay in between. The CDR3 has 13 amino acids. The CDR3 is CASSLSRGGEQYF. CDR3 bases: TGTGCCAGCAGTCTATCACGAGGGGGCGAGCAGTACTTC.

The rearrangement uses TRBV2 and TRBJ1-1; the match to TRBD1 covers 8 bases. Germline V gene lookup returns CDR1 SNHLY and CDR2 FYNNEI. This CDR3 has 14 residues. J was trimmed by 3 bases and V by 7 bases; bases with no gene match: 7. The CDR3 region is CASTGQGGDTEAFF. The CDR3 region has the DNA TGTGCCAGCACTGGACAGGGTGGAGACACTGAAGCTTTCTTT. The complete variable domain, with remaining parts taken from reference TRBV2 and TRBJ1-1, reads EPEVTQTPSHQVTQMGQEVILRCVPISNHLYFYWYRQILGQKVEFLVSFYNNEISEKSEIFDDQFSVERPDGSNFTLKIRSTKLEDSAMYFCASTGQGGDTEAFFGQGTRLTVV.

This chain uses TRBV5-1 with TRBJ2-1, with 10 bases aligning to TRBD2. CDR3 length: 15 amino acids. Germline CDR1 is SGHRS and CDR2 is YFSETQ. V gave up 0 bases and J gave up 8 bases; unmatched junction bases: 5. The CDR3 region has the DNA TGCGCCAGCAGCTTGGCAAGCGGGAGGGCCGATGAGCAGTTCTTC. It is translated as CASSLASGRADEQFF.

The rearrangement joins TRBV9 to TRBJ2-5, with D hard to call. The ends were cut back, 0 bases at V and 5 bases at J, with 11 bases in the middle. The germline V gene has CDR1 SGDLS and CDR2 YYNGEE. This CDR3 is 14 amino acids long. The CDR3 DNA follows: TGTGCCAGCAGCGTAGCGACTGCGGCGGAGACCCAGTACTTC. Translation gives CASSVATAAETQYF.

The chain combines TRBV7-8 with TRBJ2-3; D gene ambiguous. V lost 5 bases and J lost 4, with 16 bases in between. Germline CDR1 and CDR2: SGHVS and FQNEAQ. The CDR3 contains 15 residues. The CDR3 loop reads CASSPSGRSPDTQYF. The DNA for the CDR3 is TGTGCCAGCAGCCCTAGTGGAAGGAGTCCAGATACGCAGTATTTT.

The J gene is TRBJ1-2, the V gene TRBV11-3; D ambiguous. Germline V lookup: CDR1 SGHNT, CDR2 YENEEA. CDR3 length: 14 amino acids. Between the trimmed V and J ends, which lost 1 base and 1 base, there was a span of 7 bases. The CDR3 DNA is TGTGCCAGCAGCTTAGGTGGGAATAACTATGGCTACACCTTC. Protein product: CASSLGGNNYGYTF.